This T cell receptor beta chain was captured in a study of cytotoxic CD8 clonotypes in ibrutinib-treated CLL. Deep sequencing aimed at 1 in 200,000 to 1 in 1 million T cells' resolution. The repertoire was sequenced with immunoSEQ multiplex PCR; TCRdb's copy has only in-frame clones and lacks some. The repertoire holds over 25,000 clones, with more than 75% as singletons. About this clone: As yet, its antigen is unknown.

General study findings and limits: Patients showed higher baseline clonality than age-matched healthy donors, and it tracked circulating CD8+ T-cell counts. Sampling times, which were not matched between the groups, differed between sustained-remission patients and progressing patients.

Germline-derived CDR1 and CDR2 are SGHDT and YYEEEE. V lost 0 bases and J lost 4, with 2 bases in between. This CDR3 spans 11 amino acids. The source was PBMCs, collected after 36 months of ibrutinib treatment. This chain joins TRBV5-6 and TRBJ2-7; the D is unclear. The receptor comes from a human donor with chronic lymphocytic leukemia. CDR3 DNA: TGTGCCAGCAGCTTGGAATACGAGCAGTACTTC. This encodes CASSLEYEQYF. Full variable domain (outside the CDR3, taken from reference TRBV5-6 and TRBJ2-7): DAGVTQSPTHLIKTRGQQVTLRCSPKSGHDTVSWYQQALGQGPQFIFQYYEEEERQRGNFPDRFSGHQFPNYSSELNVNALLLGDSALYLCASSLEYEQYFGPGTRLTVT.